This T cell receptor beta chain was observed in a study of cytomegalovirus exposure and HLA in healthy donors (TCRdb year 2017). Some background on the complete study: In an earlier analysis of fewer than 750 of the donors, 276 Gb of sequence data and 90 million to 120 million unique TCR beta sequences from some 170 million T cells were reported. Genome-wide SNP genotypes for about 60% of the 666 donors were used in a later genetic analysis, which treated that subset as a discovery cohort. A later analysis re-examined previously published TCR beta repertoires from several hundred donors and added high-resolution HLA genotyping to investigate patterns of TCR occurrence. Class I and class II HLA loci were covered by the typing at four-digit resolution. Every discovery cohort repertoire had been produced on one sequencing platform. Donor age, sex, ethnicity and CMV serostatus were collected together with the repertoire data. Rather than using new phenotypic data, the later analysis identified candidate immune exposures from TCR beta sequences and from how often those sequences occurred across donors. Along with the approximately 700-subject first cohort, a separate validation cohort of over a hundred different subjects was used. The aim of the study was to test whether cataloging public T cell receptors could identify signatures of past pathogen exposure. Across approximately 420 genotyped donors of the cohort, an average of about 240,000 unique TCR beta nucleotide sequences per donor were sequenced, and roughly 20% of those sequences were non-productive. Approximately 300 gigabases of sequencing data and 78 million or so unique TCR sequences were included in an early release covering about 700 HLA-typed donors. Because of strong linkage in the cohort, roughly five DR-DQ haplotypes were treated as single units for association and clustering. To predict cytomegalovirus infection status, the study combined high-throughput TCR immunosequencing, statistical association of individual TCRs with disease status, and machine learning. In an earlier analysis of more than 550 of the donors, high-throughput TCR beta sequencing was used to judge whether each TCR beta V gene segment behaved as functional or pseudogenic. Typing coverage differed by locus: A, B, C, DRB1 and DQB1 were typed in about 629-630 donors, DQA1 in 500 to 550, DPA1 in nearly 610, and DPB1 in about 450. The study used immunosequencing to profile the T cell repertoires of 666 subjects and linked those repertoires to cytomegalovirus serostatus. Of the 300 to 500 genotyped donors, 75% to 85% were placed in the genetic ancestry cluster associated with self-reported Caucasian donors. On the study overall, not on this receptor specifically: Some IMGT-functional V segments, including TRBV6-2 and TRBV6-3, could not be distinguished by the 87-base-pair reads and were therefore excluded. Three of the identified cytomegalovirus-associated TCR beta chains were confirmed in vitro to be specific for cytomegalovirus antigens. The earlier analysis of approximately 590 of the donors excluded some 15 rarely observed V segments, including chromosome 9 orphons, because counts were too low. In a later analysis, the rate of TCR association differed among HLA loci, with DRB1 alleles having the most associated TCRs and HLA-C alleles having the fewest. When HLA alleles, especially DR and DQ, strongly co-occurred, attributing TCR associations to individual alleles was difficult. A later analysis found that HLA-associated TCR beta chains were more clonally expanded and had lower generation probabilities than equally common non-associated chains. A cluster of highly shared sequence variants was judged likely to be a technical artifact of the sequencing pipeline. Because HLA typing was unavailable for some donors at each locus, only the typed subset was used in association tests. A later genetic analysis reported fewer N-insertions in productive TCRs among donors in an Asian-associated ancestry cluster than the approximately 700-donor mean. Linkage disequilibrium might explain the correlated functional status among segregating V segments, but an unknown experimental factor could not be excluded. A later analysis associated about 17,000 TCR beta sequences with specific HLA alleles at a false discovery rate of 0.05. A further reported finding was that TCR beta sequences accurately predicted the HLA-A and HLA-B alleles for most subjects in the first cohort. According to a later analysis, most CMV-associated TCR beta chains appeared to be HLA-restricted, and the HLA associations seemed to be driven largely by CMV exposure. Only TCR beta chains were sequenced in this cohort, and the absence of alpha or paired-chain data limited detectable features. In an earlier analysis of about 550 of the donors, most TCR beta V segments were observed in productive rearrangements about 90% or about 30% of the time, broadly matching IMGT annotations. The authors suggested that the approach could potentially be generalized to other disease states and immunological phenotypes. Cytomegalovirus status was reported to be diagnosed by the classifier with high specificity and sensitivity in both the original and validation cohorts. Roughly uniform sequencing depth across donors was assumed in presence/absence analyses, although this assumption may not hold. In a later analysis, several top co-occurrence clusters were reported to appear linked to parvovirus B19, influenza, CMV and Epstein-Barr virus. CMV serostatus was the only immune exposure information available for the cohort. A total of 150 or so TCR beta chains were listed by the study as associated with cytomegalovirus. Most TCR sequences were observed very rarely across donors, whereas some public TCRs were present in many individuals. A later genetic analysis associated a missense DCLRE1C variant with V-gene and J-gene trimming of TCR beta chains, and an independent cohort replicated the association.

The cohort comprised several hundred healthy bone marrow donors. All cohort members were sampled while nominally healthy, although unrecorded immune exposures were likely present. The donor tested CMV seropositive and was one of the 289 seropositive cohort members. Each donor provided a peripheral blood sample, and peripheral blood mononuclear cells were used for TCR beta sequencing. The Qiagen DNeasy Blood Extraction Kit was used to extract genomic DNA from the blood cell samples. With regard to this clone: The clone's antigen remains unknown. No qualities accompany the bases; no much larger clone lies one base away.

Reading from cysteine to phenylalanine, the CDR3 counts 13 amino acids. The DNA shown is the 39-base CDR3, in frame from base 1. At the junction V is shortened by 4 bases and J by 5 bases, with 14 bases in between. CDR1 and CDR2, looked up from the germline V gene (reference sequence), are GTSNPN and SVGIG. Library preparation employed the immunoSEQ multiplex PCR assay. A mixture of 60 forward primers for TCR Vbeta segments and 13 reverse primers for TCR Jbeta segments was used in the multiplex PCR. A multiplex PCR assay on genomic DNA amplified the CDR3 region of rearranged TCR beta genes. Amplified TCR beta libraries were sequenced as 87-base-pair reads on the Illumina HiSeq System. Per the original workflow: Across the 700 or so repertoires, a later analysis counted 75 million to 90 million unique TCR beta chains, about 10 million of which were shared by at least two donors. Raw reads were error-corrected and collapsed into unique sequences by a nearest-neighbor algorithm in which closely related sequences were merged to remove PCR and sequencing errors. V, D and J gene segments were assigned by aligning CDR3 sequences to IMGT reference sequences. Each retained sequence needed at least a six-nucleotide match to both a V gene segment and a J gene segment. A rearrangement counted as productive if the CDR3 had no stop codons and remained in frame with V and J, and every other rearrangement counted as non-productive. CDR3 was defined according to IMGT convention as the region running from the second conserved V-encoded cysteine to the conserved J-encoded phenylalanine. The earlier analysis of about 590 of the donors excluded sequences that lacked an unambiguous match to a single V gene segment. In an earlier analysis of approximately 590 of the donors, a V segment was called functional when productive rearrangements were above 56.7%, and segregating when the standard deviation between donors exceeded 5%. A statistical classification framework was developed to diagnose cytomegalovirus status using the catalog of TCR beta chain sequences. A later analysis assigned V and J genes by comparing TCR nucleotide sequences with IMGT/GENE-DB human TR gene sequences. The TCRdist pipeline was used in a later analysis to assign CDR3 sequences and most-parsimonious VDJ recombination scenarios. A later analysis defined each TCR beta chain by its CDR3 amino acid sequence plus V-gene family, and excluded reads lacking a unique V-gene family. In a later analysis, around 600 highly shared, low-generation-probability nucleotide sequences were removed to address suspected cross-contamination and a sequencing artifact. A later analysis calculated a clonal expansion index for each public chain from normalized within-repertoire ranks of inferred template counts. In a later analysis, generation probabilities were computed using a VDJ recombination model fitted to out-of-frame rearrangements, and the results were checked against IGoR. Hypergeometric tests were used in a later analysis to score TCR-TCR, TCR-HLA and TCR-CMV co-occurrence, with a repertoire-size bias correction applied to the TCR pairs. A later analysis estimated false discovery rates by permuting HLA or CMV assignments 20 times. In a later analysis, co-occurring TCRs were grouped with DBSCAN, and TCRdist sequence similarity was added when clustering was performed within HLA-allele-positive subsets. Repertoires with fewer than 30,000 or more than 120,000 public chains were left out of co-occurrence clustering, as were a handful of repertoires with anomalous nucleotide sharing. This is the immuneACCESS table as TCRdb keeps it, with only in-frame sequences that have V and J called. A part of the clones is gone; compared with another copy, unresolved V genes explain less than half, and the rest is unexplained. V and J calls and clone size are as listed in that table; D and trimming were resolved from the DNA. The sample table records approximately 160,000 clones; roughly 70% of these occur just once. Together, the top ten hold around 3% of the sample.

The receptor comes from a woman in her forties or fifties in good health and CMV-seropositive. The chain is encoded by TRBV30 joined to TRBJ1-1; TRBD1 is possibly the D segment (5 matching bases). Sequenced input: PBMCs. The CDR3 sequence is CAWTLGGETEAFF. The DNA is as follows: TGTGCCTGGACCCTAGGAGGGGAAACTGAAGCTTTCTTT.